This passage covers 9 T cell receptor beta chains from one sample sequenced in a study of T cell responses to AZD1222 COVID-19 vaccine. Measured with immunoSEQ multiplex PCR; TCRdb has only the in-frame clones, and not every one. The data contain around 120,000 clones, 70% to 90% of them seen just once; the ten biggest clones take up roughly 3.7%. The sample consisted of peripheral blood, taken on day 0 of MenACWY control vaccination. The source is an adult in good health.

The chain links TRBV4-3 to TRBJ2-5, with TRBD2 matching over 10 bases. The CDR3 totals 16 residues. V lost 0 bases, J lost 5 bases, and 6 bases stayed unmatched. Germline V gene sequence: CDR1 LGHNA, CDR2 YSLEER. The CDR3 region is CASSQDKLAGHETQYF. In DNA form, the CDR3 reads TGCGCCAGCAGCCAAGATAAACTAGCGGGGCATGAGACCCAGTACTTC.

This rearrangement joins TRBV18 to TRBJ1-1; D perhaps matches TRBD1 (6 bases). The CDR3 consists of 15 residues. Germline values: CDR1 KGHSH, CDR2 LQKENI. The V end was cut by 3 bases, the J end by 5 bases, with 16 bases between. The CDR3 sequence: CASSPGGGASTEAFF. The CDR3 nucleotides are TGTGCCAGCTCACCGGGTGGGGGGGCGAGTACTGAAGCTTTCTTT.

The V and J genes are TRBV5-4 and TRBJ1-2; 8 bases are shared with TRBD1. The CDR3 is made up of 13 amino acids. In germline, CDR1 is SGHNT, CDR2 YYREEE (reference sequence). Trimming removed 4 bases from V and 4 bases from J; junction bases left unmatched: 3. CDR3 amino acids: CASSQDRAYGYTF. CDR3 in DNA: TGTGCCAGCAGCCAGGACAGGGCCTATGGCTACACCTTC.

J is TRBJ2-1 and V is TRBV4-2; 11 positions match TRBD2. Germline V gives CDR1 LGHNA, CDR2 YNFKEQ. This CDR3 spans 15 amino acids. Losses at the gene ends were 4 bases for V and 3 bases for J; bases not matched to a gene: 2. The CDR3 reads CASSRLAGGYNEQFF. CDR3 bases: TGTGCCAGCAGCCGTCTAGCGGGGGGCTACAATGAGCAGTTCTTC.

The rearrangement joins TRBV7-2 to TRBJ2-7, with D perhaps matching TRBD1 (5 bases). Trimming left V 1 base short and J 3 bases short, with 10 bases between. This CDR3 is built from 14 residues. Germline loops: CDR1 SGHTA, CDR2 FQGNSA. The CDR3 DNA is TGTGCCAGCAGCTTAGTTCGACAGAGCTACGAGCAGTACTTC. Residues: CASSLVRQSYEQYF.

This clone was recorded once. This chain connects TRBV4-3 to TRBJ2-2, with TRBD1 identical over 12 bases. The CDR3 extends over 18 amino acids. J was trimmed by 7 bases and V by 0 bases; bases with no gene match: 9. Germline V gene lookup returns CDR1 LGHNA and CDR2 YSLEER. DNA for the CDR3: TGCGCCAGCAGCCAAGATGGAAGGGGACAGGGGGCGGTCGGGGAGCTGTTTTTT. This sequence encodes CASSQDGRGQGAVGELFF.

The V and J genes are TRBV19 and TRBJ1-2; 9 positions agree with TRBD1. This CDR3 is built from 14 residues. Germline V gene data show CDR1 as LNHDA and CDR2 as SQIVND (reference sequence). The junction had 7 bases not matched to a gene; V was cut back by 7 bases and J by 4 bases. CDR3 in DNA: TGTGCCAGTACTAACAGGGGGCCTGCCTATGGCTACACCTTC. It specifies CASTNRGPAYGYTF.

As to this clone: This specimen includes other DNA sequences encoding the same CDR3. The chain uses TRBV7-9 and TRBJ1-1, with TRBD1 matching over 9 bases. Per germline, CDR1 SEHNR and CDR2 FQNEAQ (reference sequence). With 5 bases clipped from V and 1 base from J, the junction kept 2 bases outside the gene matches. This CDR3 region has 14 residues. DNA for the CDR3: TGTGCCAGCAGCATACAGGGGGCGAACACTGAAGCTTTCTTT. It translates to CASSIQGANTEAFF.

The rearrangement joins TRBV4-1 to TRBJ2-7; a possible D gene is TRBD1 (6 bases). The CDR3 extends over 14 amino acids. Germline CDR1 MGHRA, CDR2 YSYEKL. V lost 4 bases to trimming and J lost 0 bases, with 10 bases between them. The CDR3 is CASSPGQTSYEQYF. CDR3 nucleotide sequence: TGCGCCAGCAGCCCTGGACAGACCTCCTACGAGCAGTACTTC.